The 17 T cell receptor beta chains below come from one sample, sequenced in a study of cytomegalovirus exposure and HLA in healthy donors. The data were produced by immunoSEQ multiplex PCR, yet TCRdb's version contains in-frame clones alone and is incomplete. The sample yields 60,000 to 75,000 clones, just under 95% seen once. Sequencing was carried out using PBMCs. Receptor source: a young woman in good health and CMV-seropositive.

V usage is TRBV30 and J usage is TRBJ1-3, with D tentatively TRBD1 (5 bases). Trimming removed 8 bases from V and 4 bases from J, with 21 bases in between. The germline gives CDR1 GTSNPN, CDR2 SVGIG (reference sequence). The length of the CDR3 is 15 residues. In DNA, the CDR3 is TGTGCCCATCAAACGGGGGTTCGTGAAGGAAACACCATATATTTT. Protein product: CAHQTGVREGNTIYF.

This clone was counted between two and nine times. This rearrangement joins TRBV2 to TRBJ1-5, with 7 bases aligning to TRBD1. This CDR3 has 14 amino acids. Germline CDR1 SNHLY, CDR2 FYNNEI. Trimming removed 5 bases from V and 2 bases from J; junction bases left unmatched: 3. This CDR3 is CASSNGQGNQPQHF. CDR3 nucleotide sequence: TGTGCCAGCAGTAATGGACAGGGCAATCAGCCCCAGCATTTT.

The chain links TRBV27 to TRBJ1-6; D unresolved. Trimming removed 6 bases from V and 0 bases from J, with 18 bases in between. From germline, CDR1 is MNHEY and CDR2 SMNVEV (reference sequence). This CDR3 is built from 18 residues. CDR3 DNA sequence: TGTGCCAGCAGAAGCGAGGGTAACCTCCGCTCCTATAATTCACCCCTCCACTTT. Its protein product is CASRSEGNLRSYNSPLHF.

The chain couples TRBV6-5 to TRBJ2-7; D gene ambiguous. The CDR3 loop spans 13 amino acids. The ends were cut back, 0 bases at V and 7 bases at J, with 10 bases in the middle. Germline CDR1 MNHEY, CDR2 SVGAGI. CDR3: CASSYSLSREQYF. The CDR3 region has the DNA TGTGCCAGCAGTTACTCCTTGTCGCGGGAGCAGTACTTC.

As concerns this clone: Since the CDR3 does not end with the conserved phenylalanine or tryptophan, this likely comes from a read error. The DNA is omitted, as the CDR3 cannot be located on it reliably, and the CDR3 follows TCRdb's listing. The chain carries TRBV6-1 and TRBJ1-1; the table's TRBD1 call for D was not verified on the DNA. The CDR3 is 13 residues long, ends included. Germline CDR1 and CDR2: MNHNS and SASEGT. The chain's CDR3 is CASSQEVGTGHDV.

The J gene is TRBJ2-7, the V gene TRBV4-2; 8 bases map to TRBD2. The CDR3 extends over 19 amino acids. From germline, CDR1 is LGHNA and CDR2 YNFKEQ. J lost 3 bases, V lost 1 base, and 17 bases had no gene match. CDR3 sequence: CASSQGYETGAGVIYEQYF. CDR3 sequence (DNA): TGTGCCAGCAGCCAAGGGTATGAGACGGGAGCGGGAGTGATCTACGAGCAGTACTTC.

CDR3: CASSSPQGGGILIYEQYF. The CDR3 DNA follows: TGTGCCAGCAGCTCCCCACAGGGCGGGGGTATCCTAATCTACGAGCAGTACTTC. V is TRBV7-9 and J is TRBJ2-7, with TRBD2 as a possible D gene (7 bases). Germline V gene sequence: CDR1 SEHNR, CDR2 FQNEAQ (reference sequence). Trimming pared 4 bases from V and 3 bases from J, leaving 25 bases between. CDR3 size: 18 residues.

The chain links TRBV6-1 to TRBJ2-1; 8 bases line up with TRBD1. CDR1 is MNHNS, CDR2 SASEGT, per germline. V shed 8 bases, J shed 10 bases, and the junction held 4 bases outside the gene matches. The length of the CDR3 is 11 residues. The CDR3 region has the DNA TGTGCCAGCCGACAGGGGATCGAGCAGTTCTTC. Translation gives CASRQGIEQFF.

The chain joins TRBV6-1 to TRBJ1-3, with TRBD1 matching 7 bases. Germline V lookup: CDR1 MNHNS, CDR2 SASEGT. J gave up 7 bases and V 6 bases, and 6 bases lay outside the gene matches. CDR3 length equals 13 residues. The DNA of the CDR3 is TGTGCCAGCAGAGTACAGGGGATCAACACCATATATTTT. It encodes CASRVQGINTIYF.

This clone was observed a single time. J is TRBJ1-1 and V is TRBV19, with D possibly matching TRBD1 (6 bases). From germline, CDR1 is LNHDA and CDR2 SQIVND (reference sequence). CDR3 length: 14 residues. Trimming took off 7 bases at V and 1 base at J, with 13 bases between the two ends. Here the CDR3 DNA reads TGTGCCAGTACCCCCATGGGGGCGAACACTGAAGCTTTCTTT. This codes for CASTPMGANTEAFF.

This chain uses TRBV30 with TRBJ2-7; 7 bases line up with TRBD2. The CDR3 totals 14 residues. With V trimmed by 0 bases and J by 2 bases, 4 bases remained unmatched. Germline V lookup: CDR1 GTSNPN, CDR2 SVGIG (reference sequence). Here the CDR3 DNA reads TGTGCCTGGAGTGTACTGAGCGGGGCCTACGAGCAGTACTTC. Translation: CAWSVLSGAYEQYF. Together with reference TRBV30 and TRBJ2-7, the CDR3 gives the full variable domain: SQTIHQWPATLVQPVGSPLSLECTVEGTSNPNLYWYRQAAGRGLQLLFYSVGIGQISSEVPQNLSASRPQDRQFILSSKKLLLSDSGFYLCAWSVLSGAYEQYFGPGTRLTVT.

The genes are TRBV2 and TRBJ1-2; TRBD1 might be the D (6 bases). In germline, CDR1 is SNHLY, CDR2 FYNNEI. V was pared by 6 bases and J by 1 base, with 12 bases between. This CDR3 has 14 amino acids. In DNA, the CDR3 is TGTGCCAGCAGCGCAGGGGATCGTAACTATGGCTACACCTTC. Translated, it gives CASSAGDRNYGYTF.

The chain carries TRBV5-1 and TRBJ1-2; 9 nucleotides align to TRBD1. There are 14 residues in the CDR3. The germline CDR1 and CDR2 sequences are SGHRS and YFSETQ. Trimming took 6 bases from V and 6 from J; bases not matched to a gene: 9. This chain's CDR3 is CASTGQGRGDGYTF. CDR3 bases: TGCGCCAGCACTGGACAGGGGCGAGGGGATGGCTACACCTTC.

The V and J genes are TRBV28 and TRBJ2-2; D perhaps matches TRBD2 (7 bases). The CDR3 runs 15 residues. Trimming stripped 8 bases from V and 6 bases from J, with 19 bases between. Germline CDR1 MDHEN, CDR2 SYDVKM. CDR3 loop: CASGRGTMRSGELFF. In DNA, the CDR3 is TGTGCCAGCGGAAGGGGGACTATGAGATCCGGGGAGCTGTTTTTT.

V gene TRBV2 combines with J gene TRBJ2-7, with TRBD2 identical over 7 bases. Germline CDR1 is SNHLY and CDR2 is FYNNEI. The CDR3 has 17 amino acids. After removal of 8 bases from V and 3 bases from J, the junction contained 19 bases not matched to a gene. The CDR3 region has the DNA TGTGCCAGCGGATTACCAGTTTTCGGGACGGGGGGCTACGAGCAGTACTTC. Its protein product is CASGLPVFGTGGYEQYF. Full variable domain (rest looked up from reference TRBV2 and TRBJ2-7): EPEVTQTPSHQVTQMGQEVILRCVPISNHLYFYWYRQILGQKVEFLVSFYNNEISEKSEIFDDQFSVERPDGSNFTLKIRSTKLEDSAMYFCASGLPVFGTGGYEQYFGPGTRLTVT.

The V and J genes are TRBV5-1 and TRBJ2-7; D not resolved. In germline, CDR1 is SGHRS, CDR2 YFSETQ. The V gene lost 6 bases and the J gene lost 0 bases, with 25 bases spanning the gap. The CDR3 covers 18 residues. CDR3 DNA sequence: TGCGCCAGCACCCCCGGGTCAACTCGCCACCAGAGCTCCTACGAGCAGTACTTC. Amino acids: CASTPGSTRHQSSYEQYF.

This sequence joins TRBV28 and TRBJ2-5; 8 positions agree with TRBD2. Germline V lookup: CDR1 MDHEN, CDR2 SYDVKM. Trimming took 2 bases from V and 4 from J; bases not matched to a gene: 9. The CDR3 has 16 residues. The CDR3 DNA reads TGTGCCAGCAGTTTAGCGGGGGGAGTCCAGGGAGAGACCCAGTACTTC. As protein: CASSLAGGVQGETQYF.